This T cell receptor beta chain was captured in a study of identical twins. Overall study findings and caveats: The authors noted that invariant MAIT and iNKT cells could partly confound zero-insertion analyses.

Note on this clonotype: What it binds is not known.

TCRdb re-called the 5' RACE reads through MiXCR, storing one row per CDR3 protein. The sample has about 720,000 distinct CDR3 sequences, approximately 18% seen once. The CDR3 spans 12 residues. Germline V gene lookup returns CDR1 WSHSY and CDR2 SAAADI. Trimming pared 0 bases from V and 7 bases from J, leaving 7 bases between. These data are also associated with another study on T cells expressing NK-cell markers.

The chain recombines TRBV10-2 with TRBJ2-7; D is ambiguous. The receptor's source is a woman between 18 and 30 years old in good health. Sequencing input: PBMCs. CDR3 in amino acids: CASSESLGEQYF. The DNA for the CDR3 is TGCGCCAGCAGTGAGTCGTTAGGGGAGCAGTACTTC.